The entry below gives a single T cell receptor (beta chain) sequence along with its context. The V gene's germline CDR1 is SGHAT and CDR2 FQNNGV. This CDR3 comprises 11 residues. The trim removed 5 bases at V and 12 bases at J, leaving 4 bases unmatched. This sample stems from a study of blood T cell repertoires in COVID-19. Study details: Some COVID-19 samples were acute and others convalescent; all came from the United States, Italy and Spain.

How the authors handled the data: The authors estimated nucleated cell counts from reference gene primer amplification. Some clones are missing from TCRdb's copy, which holds only in-frame ones; the method was immunoSEQ multiplex PCR. V and J calls and clone size come straight from that table; D and trimming were deduced from the DNA. Of fewer than 250,000 clones in the sample, 84% were seen once. The chain combines TRBV11-2 with TRBJ2-1, with 7 bases that match TRBD2. Sequencing input: peripheral blood. The TCR originated in a man between 45 and 60 years old with acute or convalescent COVID-19. CDR3 region: CASSTLALQFF. CDR3 nucleotide sequence: TGTGCCAGCAGCACACTAGCGTTGCAGTTCTTC.